Presented here are 16 T cell receptor beta chains from one specimen sequenced in a study of T cell repertoires in urothelial bladder cancer. Using immunoSEQ multiplex PCR, the repertoire was profiled, and TCRdb retains in-frame clones only, with some absent. The sample has thousands of clones, about three quarters seen once. The sample comprised tumor-infiltrating cells from bladder cancer. The source is a human donor with urothelial carcinoma.

The rearrangement uses TRBV4-3 and TRBJ2-1; 13 bases map to TRBD2. V shed 4 bases, J shed 9 bases, and the junction held 9 bases outside the gene matches. Per germline, CDR1 LGHNA and CDR2 YSLEER. This CDR3 is 16 amino acids long. The CDR3 here is CASSPSYRTSGGEQFF. The DNA for the CDR3 is TGCGCCAGCAGCCCTTCCTATAGGACTAGCGGGGGTGAGCAGTTCTTC.

In this sample, this clone turned up a few times. The chain combines TRBV11-3 with TRBJ2-3, with D hard to call. Per the germline V gene, CDR1 is SGHNT and CDR2 is YENEEA. The CDR3 is made up of 13 amino acids. V lost 5 bases and J lost 1, with 7 bases in between. In nucleotides, the CDR3 is TGTGCCAGCAGCCCCACGGGCACAGATACGCAGTATTTT. This codes for CASSPTGTDTQYF.

The genes are TRBV13 and TRBJ1-1, with D hard to call. V lost 2 bases to trimming and J lost 3 bases, with 16 bases between them. Germline V lookup: CDR1 PRHDT, CDR2 FYEKMQ (reference sequence). The CDR3 runs 16 residues. CDR3 in DNA: TGTGCCAGCAGCTTAATGAGTGGGAGTAGGGACACTGAAGCTTTCTTT. Translation gives CASSLMSGSRDTEAFF.

The chain combines TRBV30 with TRBJ2-3; D not certain. V was trimmed by 2 bases and J by 1 base, leaving 7 bases between them. CDR3 length equals 13 residues. Germline values: CDR1 GTSNPN, CDR2 SVGIG (reference sequence). The CDR3 here is CAWSLERTDTQYF. As DNA, the CDR3 is TGTGCCTGGAGTCTAGAGCGCACAGATACGCAGTATTTT.

The table lists this clone with a few counts. The CDR3 nucleotides are TGTGCCAGCAGCCCAGGACGGCGGGGCAATTCACCCCTCCACTTT. Translation: CASSPGRRGNSPLHF. The chain links TRBV6-5 to TRBJ1-6; tentatively, D is TRBD1 (5 bases). V was trimmed by 6 bases and J by 7 bases, leaving 16 bases between them. The CDR3 spans 15 residues. Germline V lookup: CDR1 MNHEY, CDR2 SVGAGI.

The chain employs TRBV10-3 and TRBJ1-5, with D uncertain. Trimming removed 0 bases from V and 4 bases from J, with 4 bases in between. This CDR3 spans 13 amino acids. In germline, CDR1 is ENHRY, CDR2 SYGVKD. The DNA for the CDR3 is TGTGCCATCAGTGAGTCCTATAATCAGCCCCAGCATTTT. It yields the protein CAISESYNQPQHF.

V and J are TRBV6-5 and TRBJ2-2; D is tentatively TRBD1 or TRBD2 (5 bases each). Trimming cost V 7 bases and J 4 bases, with 10 bases left between them. CDR3 length equals 13 residues. The germline gives CDR1 MNHEY, CDR2 SVGAGI. CDR3 sequence reads: CASTSGGTGELFF. The CDR3 coding sequence is TGTGCCAGCACCTCTGGGGGCACCGGGGAGCTGTTTTTT.

This rearrangement joins TRBV29-1 to TRBJ2-3; 7 bases line up with TRBD2. This CDR3 comprises 10 residues. J was trimmed by 6 bases and V by 8 bases; bases with no gene match: 2. Germline CDR1 and CDR2: SQVTM and ANQGSEA. The CDR3 region has the DNA TGCAGCTGGGGGGGGGATACGCAGTATTTT. Encoded protein: CSWGGDTQYF.

The DNA of the CDR3 is TGTGCCAGCAGCTCCGGGACAGGGGCCCACGAGCAGTACTTC. Residues: CASSSGTGAHEQYF. V gene TRBV7-2 combines with J gene TRBJ2-7, with 10 nucleotides matching TRBD1. CDR1 SGHTA and CDR2 FQGNSA come from the germline V gene. The J segment lost 5 bases and the V segment lost 4 bases, leaving 5 bases of the junction unmatched. The CDR3 spans 14 residues.

The V gene is TRBV15, the J gene TRBJ2-1; 13 bases fit TRBD2. Germline CDR1 and CDR2: LNHNV and YYDKDF (reference sequence). Trimming removed 5 bases from V and 5 bases from J; junction bases left unmatched: 3. The CDR3 extends over 15 amino acids. The CDR3 nucleotides read TGTGCCACCAGCGGGGGACTAGCGGGGAACAATGAGCAGTTCTTC. Translating gives CATSGGLAGNNEQFF. The whole variable domain, filled in from reference TRBV15 and TRBJ2-1, reads DAMVIQNPRYQVTQFGKPVTLSCSQTLNHNVMYWYQQKSSQAPKLLFHYYDKDFNNEADTPDNFQSRRPNTSFCFLDIRSPGLGDTAMYLCATSGGLAGNNEQFFGPGTRLTVL.

J is TRBJ2-3 and V is TRBV7-3; the match to TRBD2 covers 7 bases. The CDR3 contains 12 residues. Per germline, CDR1 SGHTA and CDR2 FQGTGA. The ends lost 2 bases at V and 13 bases at J; junction bases unmatched: 6. CDR3 region: CASSLHRGGEYF. In DNA form, the CDR3 reads TGTGCCAGCAGCTTACATCGCGGGGGTGAGTATTTT.

The chain is built from TRBV4-3 and TRBJ2-5, with TRBD2 matching 11 bases. Germline V gene lookup returns CDR1 LGHNA and CDR2 YSLEER. The CDR3 runs to 19 residues. After removal of 1 base from V and 0 bases from J, the junction contained 10 bases not matched to a gene. In DNA form, the CDR3 reads TGCGCCAGCAGCCAAGCCTTTAATCGACTAGCGGGGCACCAAGAGACCCAGTACTTC. This encodes CASSQAFNRLAGHQETQYF.

The chain is built from TRBV15 and TRBJ2-5; no definite D call. CDR1 and CDR2 from the germline V gene are LNHNV and YYDKDF (reference sequence). This CDR3 spans 12 amino acids. With 6 bases removed from V and 5 bases from J, the gap between germline ends came to 10 bases. The CDR3 loop reads CATRDSGETQYF. The CDR3 DNA sequence: TGTGCCACCAGGGATTCAGGCGAGACCCAGTACTTC.

This chain links TRBV18 with TRBJ1-5; D gene uncertain. Germline V lookup: CDR1 KGHSH, CDR2 LQKENI. The germline V and J ends were trimmed by 2 bases and 5 bases, with 13 bases remaining between them. This CDR3 has 15 amino acids. The CDR3 DNA is TGTGCCAGCTCACCAGGACTCTCCTTCCATCAGCCCCAGCATTTT. Amino acid sequence: CASSPGLSFHQPQHF.

V and J are TRBV14 and TRBJ2-7; TRBD1 aligns across 8 bases. CDR1 is SGHDN, CDR2 FVKESK, per germline. The trim removed 4 bases at V and 1 base at J, leaving 12 bases unmatched. The CDR3 is made up of 17 amino acids. The CDR3 DNA is TGTGCCAGCAGCCGAACGAGAGGGACAGGTAATTCCTACGAGCAGTACTTC. Protein sequence: CASSRTRGTGNSYEQYF. The variable domain in full, completed from reference TRBV14 and TRBJ2-7, reads EAGVTQFPSHSVIEKGQTVTLRCDPISGHDNLYWYRRVMGKEIKFLLHFVKESKQDESGMPNNRFLAERTGGTYSTLKVQPAELEDSGVYFCASSRTRGTGNSYEQYFGPGTRLTVT.

The chain uses TRBV7-2 and TRBJ1-2, with 8 bases fitting TRBD1. The CDR3 spans 12 residues. V trimming: 8 bases; J trimming: 7 bases; junction bases outside the gene matches: 6. The germline CDR1 and CDR2 sequences are SGHTA and FQGNSA. CDR3 DNA: TGTGCCAGCGTCCCAGACAGGGGTGGCTACACCTTC. It translates to CASVPDRGGYTF. Filled out from reference TRBV7-2 and TRBJ1-2, the complete variable domain reads GAGVSQSPSNKVTEKGKDVELRCDPISGHTALYWYRQSLGQGLEFLIYFQGNSAPDKSGLPSDRFSAERTGGSVSTLTIQRTQQEDSAVYLCASVPDRGGYTFGSGTRLTVV.